This passage covers 21 T cell receptor beta chains from one sample sequenced in a study of PD-1 blockade in classical Hodgkin lymphoma. The assay was immunoSEQ multiplex PCR, and TCRdb's table has in-frame clones only and misses some. The sample has thousands of clones; approximately 86% are singletons. Time point of the sample: cycle 4 day 1 (C4D1), after more than 5 weeks of nivolumab. Every patient experienced relapse after autologous stem cell transplantation, and brentuximab vedotin exposure varied. Specimen: peripheral blood mononuclear cells (PBMCs), collected before the fourth cycle of nivolumab. Receptors originate from a human donor with classical Hodgkin lymphoma.

The rearrangement links TRBV7-9 to TRBJ2-3; no reliable D call. CDR1 and CDR2 (germline): SEHNR, FQNEAQ (reference sequence). Trimming cost V 4 bases and J 1 base, with 6 bases left between them. This CDR3 has 13 amino acids. Here the CDR3 DNA reads TGTGCCAGCAGCTCCGTAGGCACAGATACGCAGTATTTT. Translated, it gives CASSSVGTDTQYF.

The chain combines TRBV5-6 with TRBJ2-1; maybe TRBD2 (5 bases). Between the trimmed V and J ends, which lost 2 bases and 7 bases, there was a span of 13 bases. CDR3 length equals 14 residues. The V gene's germline CDR1 is SGHDT and CDR2 YYEEEE. CDR3 sequence: CASSFRGIRNEQFF. For the CDR3, the DNA is TGTGCCAGCAGCTTTAGAGGGATAAGAAATGAGCAGTTCTTC.

The chain employs TRBV6-1 and TRBJ1-2; a weak D match, TRBD1 (5 bases). This CDR3 comprises 14 residues. The germline CDR1 and CDR2 sequences are MNHNS and SASEGT. The V end was cut by 8 bases, the J end by 4 bases, with 17 bases between. In nucleotides, the CDR3 is TGTGCCAGCGGTAGGGACGGAGCTCCCTATGGCTACACCTTC. Translating it yields CASGRDGAPYGYTF.

The chain carries TRBV19 and TRBJ2-2, with a possible D match to TRBD1 (5 bases). Germline lookup yields CDR1 LNHDA and CDR2 SQIVND (reference sequence). V lost 3 bases, J lost 6 bases, and 8 bases lay in between. This CDR3 spans 13 amino acids. CDR3 sequence (DNA): TGTGCCAGTAGTATTAAGGGGTCCGGGGAGCTGTTTTTT. Its protein product is CASSIKGSGELFF.

V usage is TRBV7-9 and J usage is TRBJ1-2, with D unclear. Deletions cut 5 bases from V and 0 bases from J, with 10 bases between. CDR1 and CDR2 (germline): SEHNR, FQNEAQ (reference sequence). This CDR3 comprises 14 residues. CDR3 residues: CASSQTKTNYGYTF. The CDR3 DNA sequence: TGTGCCAGCAGCCAGACGAAAACTAACTATGGCTACACCTTC. The whole variable domain, remainder taken from reference TRBV7-9 and TRBJ1-2, is DTGVSQNPRHKITKRGQNVTFRCDPISEHNRLYWYRQTLGQGPEFLTYFQNEAQLEKSRLLSDRFSAERPKGSFSTLEIQRTEQGDSAMYLCASSQTKTNYGYTFGSGTRLTVV.

This sequence joins TRBV7-6 and TRBJ1-2; TRBD1 aligns across 10 bases. Germline values: CDR1 SGHVS, CDR2 FNYEAQ. With V trimmed by 2 bases and J by 4 bases, 16 bases remained unmatched. The CDR3 totals 19 residues. The CDR3 protein is CASSLSRDRGLAALYGYTF. CDR3 DNA sequence: TGTGCCAGCAGCTTATCCCGTGACAGGGGGCTAGCCGCACTCTATGGCTACACCTTC.

This clone was found once. The V call is TRBV7-2, the J call TRBJ2-5; D is perhaps TRBD2 (5 bases). This CDR3 is built from 12 residues. V lost 5 bases, J lost 5 bases, and 9 bases lay in between. Germline V gives CDR1 SGHTA, CDR2 FQGNSA. The CDR3 DNA reads TGTGCCAGCAGCATAACTAGGGAGACCCAGTACTTC. Protein: CASSITRETQYF.

For this clone: The DNA is left out, because the CDR3 cannot be placed on it with certainty; the CDR3 is given as TCRdb lists it. The chain is built from TRBV5-5 and TRBJ2-5; TRBD2, the table's D call, lacks a check against the DNA. The CDR3 length is 16 residues, termini included. From germline, CDR1 is SGHKS and CDR2 YYEKEE (reference sequence). CDR3: CASSLTFGGAYETQYF.

This chain connects TRBV5-1 to TRBJ1-1; no clear D. V lost 5 bases and J 3 bases, leaving 11 bases between the germline ends. Germline lookup yields CDR1 SGHRS and CDR2 YFSETQ. This CDR3 has 13 residues. The CDR3 nucleotides are TGCGCCAGCAGTTCTTACGGTGACACTGAAGCTTTCTTT. It codes for CASSSYGDTEAFF. Together with reference TRBV5-1 and TRBJ1-1, the CDR3 gives the full variable domain: KAGVTQTPRYLIKTRGQQVTLSCSPISGHRSVSWYQQTPGQGLQFLFEYFSETQRNKGNFPGRFSGRQFSNSRSEMNVSTLELGDSALYLCASSSYGDTEAFFGQGTRLTVV.

V gene TRBV5-6 combines with J gene TRBJ2-7, with a tentative D call TRBD1 (6 bases). With 2 bases removed from V and 2 bases from J, the gap between germline ends came to 11 bases. The CDR3 has 14 amino acids. Per the germline V gene, CDR1 is SGHDT and CDR2 is YYEEEE. DNA for the CDR3: TGTGCCAGCAGCTTTGACAGGCACACCTACGAGCAGTACGTC. Amino acids: CASSFDRHTYEQYV.

This clone came up once. V gene TRBV9 combines with J gene TRBJ1-2; no definite D call. This CDR3 is 15 amino acids long. V lost 3 bases, J lost 8 bases, and 20 bases lay in between. CDR1 is SGDLS, CDR2 YYNGEE, per germline. CDR3 coding DNA: TGTGCCAGCAGCGGCGCGGGCGGGCGAGAGGAGGGCTACACCTTC. This encodes CASSGAGGREEGYTF.

J is TRBJ2-2 and V is TRBV19; TRBD1 agrees at 8 bases. V lost 1 base and J lost 3; bases outside the gene matches: 13. Germline V gene lookup returns CDR1 LNHDA and CDR2 SQIVND (reference sequence). This CDR3 has 19 residues. The CDR3 protein is CASSIGRTGRRGDTGELFF. The DNA of the CDR3 is TGTGCCAGTAGTATAGGCCGGACAGGGAGGAGGGGGGACACCGGGGAGCTGTTTTTT.

This clone was seen a few times. The chain employs TRBV29-1 and TRBJ1-1, with D hard to call. V shed 6 bases and J shed 0 bases, with 17 bases lying between them. Germline values: CDR1 SQVTM, CDR2 ANQGSEA. The CDR3 covers 15 residues. CDR3 sequence reads: CSVSRHRPMNTEAFF. The CDR3 bases are TGCAGCGTCTCTAGACACCGTCCTATGAACACTGAAGCTTTCTTT.

The rearrangement uses TRBV7-9 and TRBJ1-4; D may be TRBD1 (5 bases). The germline gives CDR1 SEHNR, CDR2 FQNEAQ (reference sequence). Trimming stripped 5 bases from V and 0 bases from J, with 22 bases between. The CDR3 runs to 19 residues. DNA for the CDR3: TGTGCCAGCAGCCCCCTGTCGGGGTTCAGAGGGGCAACTAATGAAAAACTGTTTTTT. Translated, it gives CASSPLSGFRGATNEKLFF.

V gene TRBV5-1 combines with J gene TRBJ2-2; 7 bases match TRBD1. CDR3 length: 14 amino acids. With V trimmed by 4 bases and J by 2 bases, 2 bases remained unmatched. The germline CDR1 and CDR2 sequences are SGHRS and YFSETQ. This CDR3 reads CASSRQGNTGELFF. The CDR3 DNA reads as TGCGCCAGCAGCAGACAGGGAAACACCGGGGAGCTGTTTTTT.

V usage is TRBV5-1 and J usage is TRBJ2-2, with 8 bases that match TRBD1. Germline CDR1 is SGHRS and CDR2 is YFSETQ. V was clipped by 4 bases and J by 5 bases; unmatched bases: 10. CDR3 length equals 16 residues. CDR3 nucleotide sequence: TGCGCCAGCAGCCGTCAGACAGGGGATGGTACCGGGGAGCTGTTTTTT. Translating gives CASSRQTGDGTGELFF.

The chain links TRBV5-1 to TRBJ2-3, with 8 bases that match TRBD2. The germline gives CDR1 SGHRS, CDR2 YFSETQ. The V segment lost 6 bases and the J segment 2 bases; nucleotides outside the gene matches: 17. This CDR3 comprises 18 residues. CDR3 sequence reads: CASKGGAGAPRDTDTQYF. As DNA, the CDR3 is TGCGCCAGCAAGGGGGGAGCGGGAGCCCCAAGAGACACAGATACGCAGTATTTT.

The chain joins TRBV6-5 to TRBJ1-2; TRBD1 matches at 7 bases. This CDR3 is built from 14 residues. The trim removed 6 bases at V and 0 bases at J, leaving 4 bases unmatched. Germline V lookup: CDR1 MNHEY, CDR2 SVGAGI. The CDR3 region has the DNA TGTGCCAGCAGGAGGGACAGAGCTAACTATGGCTACACCTTC. Translation gives CASRRDRANYGYTF.

CDR3 sequence reads: CASSPRTGINYGYTF. CDR3 DNA sequence: TGTGCCAGCAGCCCCCGGACAGGAATTAACTATGGCTACACCTTC. V usage is TRBV5-4 and J usage is TRBJ1-2; 7 bases match TRBD1. Germline assignment: CDR1 SGHNT and CDR2 YYREEE (reference sequence). V gave up 4 bases and J gave up 1 base; unmatched junction bases: 7. CDR3 size: 15 residues.

The chain combines TRBV5-8 with TRBJ2-1; TRBD2 matches 10 bases. Germline CDR1 reads SGHTS; CDR2 reads YDEGEE. The CDR3 extends over 15 amino acids. As DNA, the CDR3 is TGTGCTTACTCCCAGGGACTAGCGATTTACAATGAGCAGTTCTTC. Protein sequence: CAYSQGLAIYNEQFF. The full variable domain, rest sourced from reference TRBV5-8 and TRBJ2-1, is EAGVTQSPTHLIKTRGQQATLRCSPISGHTSVYWYQQALGLGLQFLLWYDEGEERNRGNFPPRFSGRQFPNYSSELNVNALELEDSALYLCAYSQGLAIYNEQFFGPGTRLTVL.

This clone was counted once. V gene TRBV5-1 combines with J gene TRBJ2-5; maybe TRBD2 (5 bases). V was cut by 4 bases and J by 5 bases, with 18 bases left in between. The CDR3 is 15 amino acids. Per the germline V gene, CDR1 is SGHRS and CDR2 is YFSETQ. DNA for the CDR3: TGCGCCAGCAGCAGCGGACGGATAGTCTGGGAGACCCAGTACTTC. This encodes CASSSGRIVWETQYF.